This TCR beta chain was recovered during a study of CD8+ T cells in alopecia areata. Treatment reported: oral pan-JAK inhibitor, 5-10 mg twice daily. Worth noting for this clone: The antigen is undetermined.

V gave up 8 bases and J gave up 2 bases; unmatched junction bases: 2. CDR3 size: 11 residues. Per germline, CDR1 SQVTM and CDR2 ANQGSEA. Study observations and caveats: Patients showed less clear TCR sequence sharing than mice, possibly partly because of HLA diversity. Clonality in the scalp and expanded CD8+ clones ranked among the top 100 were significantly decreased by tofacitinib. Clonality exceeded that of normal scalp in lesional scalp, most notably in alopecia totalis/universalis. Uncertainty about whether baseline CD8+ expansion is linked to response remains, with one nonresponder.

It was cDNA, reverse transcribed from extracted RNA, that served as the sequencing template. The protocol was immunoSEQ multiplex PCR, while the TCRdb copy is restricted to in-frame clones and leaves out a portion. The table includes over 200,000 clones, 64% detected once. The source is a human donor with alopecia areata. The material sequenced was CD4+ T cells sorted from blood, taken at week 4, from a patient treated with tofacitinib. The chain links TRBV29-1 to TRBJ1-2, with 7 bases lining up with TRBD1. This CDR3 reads CSTTGNYGYTF. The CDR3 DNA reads TGCAGCACGACAGGGAACTATGGCTACACCTTC.